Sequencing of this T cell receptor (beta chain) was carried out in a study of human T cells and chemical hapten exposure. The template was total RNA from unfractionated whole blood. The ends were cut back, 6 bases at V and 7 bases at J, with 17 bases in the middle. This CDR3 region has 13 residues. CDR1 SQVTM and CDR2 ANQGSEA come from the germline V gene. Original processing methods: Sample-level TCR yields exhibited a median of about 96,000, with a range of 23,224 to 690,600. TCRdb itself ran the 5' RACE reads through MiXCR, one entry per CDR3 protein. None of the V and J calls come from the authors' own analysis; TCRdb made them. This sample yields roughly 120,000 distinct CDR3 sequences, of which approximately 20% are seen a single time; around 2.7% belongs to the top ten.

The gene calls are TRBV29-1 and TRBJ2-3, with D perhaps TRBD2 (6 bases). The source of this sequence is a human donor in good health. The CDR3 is CSVEDGGINTQYF. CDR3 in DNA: TGCAGCGTAGAGGACGGGGGAATAAATACGCAGTATTTT.